These 32 T cell receptor beta chains were sequenced from one sample in a study of shared clonotypes between healthy human individuals. Produced via immunoSEQ multiplex PCR; TCRdb's table is partial and in-frame only. This sample has 2.3 million or so clones, with about 92% found just once. Specimen: naive CD4+ T cells from PBMCs. The sample's subset: CD45RA+ positively selected. The receptor set was obtained from a man younger than 35 in good health. Some clones in this sample may be carry-over from other donors' samples.

The genes are TRBV7-2 and TRBJ2-5; D ambiguous. Germline V gene lookup returns CDR1 SGHTA and CDR2 FQGNSA. The CDR3 length is 15 residues. Deletions cut 2 bases from V and 5 bases from J, with 15 bases between. The DNA of the CDR3 is TGTGCCAGCAGCTTAAACGGTGGTCAATTCGAGACCCAGTACTTC. Translating gives CASSLNGGQFETQYF. Together with reference TRBV7-2 and TRBJ2-5, the CDR3 gives the full variable domain: GAGVSQSPSNKVTEKGKDVELRCDPISGHTALYWYRQSLGQGLEFLIYFQGNSAPDKSGLPSDRFSAERTGGSVSTLTIQRTQQEDSAVYLCASSLNGGQFETQYFGPGTRLLVL.

The chain carries TRBV27 and TRBJ2-2; D gene unclear. V was shortened by 0 bases and J by 4 bases, with 9 bases between the two germline ends. The CDR3 is 15 amino acids. CDR1 and CDR2 (germline): MNHEY, SMNVEV (reference sequence). The CDR3 coding sequence is TGTGCCAGCAGTTTATCGGGTTGGGTCACCGGGGAGCTGTTTTTT. Its protein is CASSLSGWVTGELFF.

The CDR3 DNA is TGTGCCAGCAGTTTAGTGGGACAGGCATCCTACGAGCAGTACTTC. Translation gives CASSLVGQASYEQYF. This sequence joins TRBV28 and TRBJ2-7; 8 bases line up with TRBD1. Germline CDR1 is MDHEN and CDR2 is SYDVKM. This CDR3 is built from 15 residues. Unmatched junction bases numbered 4, after V lost 2 bases and J lost 1 base. Full variable domain (rest looked up from reference TRBV28 and TRBJ2-7): DVKVTQSSRYLVKRTGEKVFLECVQDMDHENMFWYRQDPGLGLRLIYFSYDVKMKEKGDIPEGYSVSREKKERFSLILESASTNQTSMYLCASSLVGQASYEQYFGPGTRLTVT.

V is TRBV5-1 and J is TRBJ1-2; D is undetermined. Trimming took off 0 bases at V and 8 bases at J, with 11 bases between the two ends. The CDR3 spans 13 residues. The germline CDR1 and CDR2 sequences are SGHRS and YFSETQ. CDR3 amino acids: CASSLAGPGGYTF. In DNA, the CDR3 is TGCGCCAGCAGCTTGGCAGGCCCAGGAGGCTACACCTTC.

The chain combines TRBV28 with TRBJ2-2; 7 positions agree with TRBD1. From germline, CDR1 is MDHEN and CDR2 SYDVKM. The ends lost 5 bases at V and 4 bases at J; junction bases unmatched: 10. The length of the CDR3 is 16 residues. DNA of the CDR3: TGTGCCAGCAGTCCCTCTCGGGCAGGGGGCACCGGGGAGCTGTTTTTT. Translation: CASSPSRAGGTGELFF.

The chain recombines TRBV30 with TRBJ2-2, with D unresolved. The CDR3 covers 13 residues. With 3 bases removed from V and 13 bases from J, the gap between germline ends came to 18 bases. Germline V lookup: CDR1 GTSNPN, CDR2 SVGIG (reference sequence). CDR3 loop: CAWSARSISGLFF. CDR3 nucleotide sequence: TGTGCCTGGAGCGCTAGGTCGATCTCGGGGCTGTTTTTT.

The chain employs TRBV18 and TRBJ1-1; tentatively, D is TRBD1 (5 bases). With 2 bases removed from V and 4 bases from J, the gap between germline ends came to 17 bases. CDR1 and CDR2 (germline): KGHSH, LQKENI. The CDR3 is 16 amino acids. The CDR3: CASSPEQANRGTEAFF. CDR3 DNA sequence: TGTGCCAGCTCACCAGAACAGGCTAACCGGGGCACTGAAGCTTTCTTT.

The CDR3 loop reads CASGLGLAVLGEQFF. In DNA, the CDR3 is TGTGCTAGTGGTTTGGGGCTAGCGGTGCTCGGTGAGCAGTTCTTC. This chain links TRBV12-5 with TRBJ2-1, with 7 bases fitting TRBD2. Unmatched junction bases numbered 9, after V lost 1 base and J lost 9 bases. Germline loops: CDR1 LGHNT, CDR2 FRNRAP. This CDR3 has 15 amino acids.

Notes on this clone: Other DNA sequences in the same sample also yield this CDR3. V gene TRBV28 combines with J gene TRBJ2-5; no firm D call. The V and J ends lost 3 bases and 1 base respectively, with 6 bases between them. Germline V CDR1 and CDR2: MDHEN, SYDVKM. This CDR3 has 13 residues. This chain's CDR3 is CASSFAAQETQYF. The CDR3 region has the DNA TGTGCCAGCAGTTTCGCGGCCCAAGAGACCCAGTACTTC.

The chain combines TRBV7-2 with TRBJ2-3; 7 bases are shared with TRBD1. The germline gives CDR1 SGHTA, CDR2 FQGNSA. The CDR3 runs 15 residues. Trimming at V came to 4 bases and at J to 5 bases, leaving 9 bases not matched to a gene. The CDR3 DNA sequence: TGTGCCAGCAGCTATGGTACAGGGGCGGGAGATACGCAGTATTTT. Translated: CASSYGTGAGDTQYF.

Concerning this clone itself: Other DNA sequences of this sample code for an identical CDR3. The chain joins TRBV15 to TRBJ2-3; D is ambiguous. The CDR3 sequence is 11 residues long. V was cut by 3 bases and J by 6 bases, with 4 bases left in between. From germline, CDR1 is LNHNV and CDR2 YYDKDF (reference sequence). As DNA, the CDR3 is TGTGCCACCAGCAGGGCGGATACGCAGTATTTT. This gives the protein CATSRADTQYF.

This clone was observed a few times. The DNA of the CDR3 is TGCAGCGTTGCACAGGGGTCCCTTCAGGGCTACACCTTC. Its protein is CSVAQGSLQGYTF. The chain uses TRBV29-1 and TRBJ1-2; 7 bases line up with TRBD1. Germline V CDR1 and CDR2: SQVTM, ANQGSEA. After removal of 4 bases from V and 8 bases from J, the junction contained 10 bases not matched to a gene. This CDR3 comprises 13 residues.

This chain links TRBV7-6 with TRBJ2-1; 14 nucleotides align to TRBD2. Per the germline V gene, CDR1 is SGHVS and CDR2 is FNYEAQ. The V segment lost 1 base and the J segment 6 bases; nucleotides outside the gene matches: 14. The CDR3 consists of 20 residues. CDR3 nucleotide sequence: TGTGCCAGCAGCTTAGTAAACATCAGGGGGACTAGCGGGAGTCTCAATGAGCAGTTCTTC. It translates to CASSLVNIRGTSGSLNEQFF. The whole variable domain, filled in from reference TRBV7-6 and TRBJ2-1, reads GAGVSQSPRYKVTKRGQDVALRCDPISGHVSLYWYRQALGQGPEFLTYFNYEAQQDKSGLPNDRFSAERPEGSISTLTIQRTEQRDSAMYRCASSLVNIRGTSGSLNEQFFGPGTRLTVL.

The chain couples TRBV7-3 to TRBJ1-5; D unclear. This CDR3 comprises 13 residues. Germline CDR1 reads SGHTA; CDR2 reads FQGTGA. Trimming took off 4 bases at V and 7 bases at J, with 11 bases between the two ends. Here the CDR3 DNA reads TGTGCCAGCAGCTCCACTATTGGACAGCCCCAGCATTTT. Translated: CASSSTIGQPQHF.

The chain couples TRBV30 to TRBJ2-7; tentatively, D is TRBD2 (5 bases). V dropped 1 base and J dropped 2 bases, with 21 bases sitting between them. The CDR3 runs to 17 residues. The V gene's germline CDR1 is GTSNPN and CDR2 SVGIG (reference sequence). The CDR3 loop reads CAWSDPRGGAIPYEQYF. CDR3 nucleotides: TGTGCCTGGAGTGACCCCCGGGGTGGAGCGATTCCCTACGAGCAGTACTTC.

The chain links TRBV4-2 to TRBJ1-1; D ambiguous. CDR1 LGHNA and CDR2 YNFKEQ come from the germline V gene. This CDR3 contains 15 residues. V was clipped by 8 bases and J by 0 bases, with 16 bases between them. CDR3 DNA sequence: TGTGCCAGCCATGAGGTCGGACGAATGAACACTGAAGCTTTCTTT. Its protein product is CASHEVGRMNTEAFF.

For this clone: The sample holds other DNA sequences that translate to the same CDR3. The CDR3 loop is CASSLTSVGETQYF. Written as DNA, the CDR3 is TGCGCCAGCAGCTTGACTAGCGTGGGAGAGACCCAGTACTTC. The chain uses TRBV5-1 and TRBJ2-5; the match to TRBD2 covers 7 bases. The V gene's germline CDR1 is SGHRS and CDR2 YFSETQ. V dropped 1 base and J dropped 4; count of bases not matched to a gene: 4. The CDR3 is made up of 14 amino acids.

The chain carries TRBV7-2 and TRBJ1-5; 8 nucleotides line up with TRBD1. Germline V gene data show CDR1 as SGHTA and CDR2 as FQGNSA. V was clipped by 4 bases and J by 0 bases; unmatched bases: 5. This CDR3 comprises 16 residues. CDR3 sequence: CASSSTGVYSNQPQHF. CDR3 DNA sequence: TGTGCCAGCAGCTCGACAGGGGTGTATAGCAATCAGCCCCAGCATTTT.

V is TRBV7-9 and J is TRBJ2-1, with unresolved D. This CDR3 has 15 residues. The V gene's germline CDR1 is SEHNR and CDR2 FQNEAQ (reference sequence). The V gene lost 5 bases and the J gene lost 4 bases, with 15 bases spanning the gap. In DNA form, the CDR3 reads TGTGCCAGCAGCCCCTATCCCTCGTCTTACAATGAGCAGTTCTTC. This codes for CASSPYPSSYNEQFF.

V and J are TRBV5-1 and TRBJ1-4; D not certain. Germline V gene data show CDR1 as SGHRS and CDR2 as YFSETQ. Deletions cut 7 bases from V and 2 bases from J, with 12 bases between. The CDR3 covers 14 residues. The CDR3 is CASSDGPTNEKLFF. CDR3 coding DNA: TGCGCCAGCTCCGACGGGCCTACTAATGAAAAACTGTTTTTT.

The V gene is TRBV7-9, the J gene TRBJ2-3, with D possibly being TRBD1 (6 bases). There are 14 residues in the CDR3. Germline V gives CDR1 SEHNR, CDR2 FQNEAQ (reference sequence). The V gene lost 2 bases and the J gene lost 5 bases, with 11 bases spanning the gap. CDR3 DNA sequence: TGTGCCAGCAGCTTATCAGGGGTGGGAGATACGCAGTATTTT. Its translation: CASSLSGVGDTQYF.

This rearrangement joins TRBV5-1 to TRBJ1-1; D is uncertain. CDR3 length: 16 residues. From germline, CDR1 is SGHRS and CDR2 YFSETQ. With 1 base removed from V and 0 bases from J, the gap between germline ends came to 13 bases. The CDR3 DNA reads as TGCGCCAGCAGCTTGCGCGCAGGTTTGATGAACACTGAAGCTTTCTTT. It yields the protein CASSLRAGLMNTEAFF.

As DNA, the CDR3 is TGTGCCAGCAGCTTGGGACAGGGTCTAGGCGAGCAGTACTTC. Amino acids: CASSLGQGLGEQYF. This sequence joins TRBV5-4 and TRBJ2-7, with 7 bases lining up with TRBD1. V gave up 0 bases and J gave up 6 bases; unmatched junction bases: 6. CDR1 and CDR2 from the germline V gene are SGHNT and YYREEE (reference sequence). CDR3 length: 14 amino acids.

This chain uses TRBV4-2 with TRBJ1-1; perhaps TRBD1 as D (5 bases). The CDR3 is 14 residues long. V lost 4 bases and J 5 bases, leaving 14 bases between the germline ends. CDR1 LGHNA and CDR2 YNFKEQ come from the germline V gene. The DNA of the CDR3 is TGTGCCAGCAGCCCCGGGGGAGAATGGACTGAAGCTTTCTTT. Translation: CASSPGGEWTEAFF.

V and J are TRBV11-2 and TRBJ2-2, with unresolved D. The CDR3 contains 14 residues. V was cut by 0 bases and J by 3 bases, with 5 bases left in between. Germline CDR1 SGHAT, CDR2 FQNNGV. This chain's CDR3 is CASSLEGYTGELFF. In DNA, the CDR3 is TGTGCCAGCAGCTTAGAGGGTTACACCGGGGAGCTGTTTTTT.

This sequence joins TRBV28 and TRBJ2-3, with TRBD2 identical over 8 bases. CDR3 length: 15 residues. CDR1 and CDR2 (germline): MDHEN, SYDVKM. Trimming cost V 7 bases and J 13 bases; bases outside gene matches: 19. In DNA, the CDR3 is TGTGCCAGCACCCCCGGGAGGGGCGGAGGGACTAGAAAGTATTTT. It yields the protein CASTPGRGGGTRKYF.

This clone was detected only once. The chain joins TRBV7-2 to TRBJ2-1; no firm D call. The CDR3 has 15 residues. V lost 3 bases and J 1 base, leaving 10 bases between the germline ends. CDR1 and CDR2 (germline): SGHTA, FQGNSA. The CDR3 nucleotides are TGTGCCAGCAGCTTCGACACCTCTTCCTACAATGAGCAGTTCTTC. It encodes CASSFDTSSYNEQFF.

This clone was counted a single time. The identical CDR3 is also encoded by other nucleotide sequences in the sample. The genes are TRBV5-4 and TRBJ1-2; TRBD1 agrees at 7 bases. CDR1 and CDR2 from the germline V gene are SGHNT and YYREEE (reference sequence). V was pared by 2 bases and J by 5 bases, with 3 bases of the junction left unmatched. CDR3 length: 13 amino acids. The CDR3, as DNA: TGTGCCAGCAGCTTAGCAGGGGGGTATGGCTACACCTTC. Its protein product is CASSLAGGYGYTF.

The J gene is TRBJ2-7, the V gene TRBV4-2, with TRBD2 as a possible D gene (6 bases). Trimming removed 1 base from V and 4 bases from J, with 17 bases in between. The germline gives CDR1 LGHNA, CDR2 YNFKEQ. CDR3 length: 16 residues. The CDR3 DNA reads as TGTGCCAGCAGCCAAGCCGGGGTGGAGGGAGTTTACGAGCAGTACTTC. This translates into CASSQAGVEGVYEQYF.

J is TRBJ1-4 and V is TRBV5-1; D is perhaps TRBD1 (6 bases). The V and J ends lost 4 bases and 3 bases respectively, with 13 bases between them. The germline CDR1 and CDR2 sequences are SGHRS and YFSETQ. This CDR3 has 15 residues. The CDR3 here is CASSPLTGSNEKLFF. The CDR3 coding sequence is TGCGCCAGCAGCCCACTGACAGGTTCTAATGAAAAACTGTTTTTT.

The CDR3 DNA is TGTGCCAGCAGTACGGGCCGGACAAAAAGCAATCAGCCCCAGCATTTT. It is translated as CASSTGRTKSNQPQHF. The V call is TRBV6-6, the J call TRBJ1-5; D is perhaps TRBD1 (5 bases). The CDR3 spans 16 residues. Trimming shortened V by 5 bases and J by 1 base, and 15 bases separated the two germline ends. Germline V gene sequence: CDR1 MNHNY, CDR2 SVGAGI (reference sequence).

V is TRBV18 and J is TRBJ1-2; D is uncertain. The germline V gene has CDR1 KGHSH and CDR2 LQKENI. The CDR3 sequence is 15 residues long. V gave up 6 bases and J gave up 0 bases, with 14 bases separating them. In DNA, the CDR3 is TGTGCCAGCTCCCTCCGCTCCGGGGCTAACTATGGCTACACCTTC. It is translated as CASSLRSGANYGYTF.